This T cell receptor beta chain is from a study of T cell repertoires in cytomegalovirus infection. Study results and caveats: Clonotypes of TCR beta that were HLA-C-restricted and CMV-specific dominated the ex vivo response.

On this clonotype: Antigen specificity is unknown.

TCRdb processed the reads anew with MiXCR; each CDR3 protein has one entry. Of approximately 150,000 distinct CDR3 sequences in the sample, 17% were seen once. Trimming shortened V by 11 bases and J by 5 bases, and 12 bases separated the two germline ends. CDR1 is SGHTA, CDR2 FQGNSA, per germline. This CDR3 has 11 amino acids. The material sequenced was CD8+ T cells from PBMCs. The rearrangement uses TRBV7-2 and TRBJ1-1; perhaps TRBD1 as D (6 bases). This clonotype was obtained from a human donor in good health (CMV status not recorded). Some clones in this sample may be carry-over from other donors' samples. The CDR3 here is CASRGGTEAFF. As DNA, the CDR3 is TGTGCCTCTAGGGGGGGGACTGAAGCTTTCTTT. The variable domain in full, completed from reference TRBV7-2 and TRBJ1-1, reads GAGVSQSPSNKVTEKGKDVELRCDPISGHTALYWYRQSLGQGLEFLIYFQGNSAPDKSGLPSDRFSAERTGGSVSTLTIQRTQQEDSAVYLCASRGGTEAFFGQGTRLTVV.